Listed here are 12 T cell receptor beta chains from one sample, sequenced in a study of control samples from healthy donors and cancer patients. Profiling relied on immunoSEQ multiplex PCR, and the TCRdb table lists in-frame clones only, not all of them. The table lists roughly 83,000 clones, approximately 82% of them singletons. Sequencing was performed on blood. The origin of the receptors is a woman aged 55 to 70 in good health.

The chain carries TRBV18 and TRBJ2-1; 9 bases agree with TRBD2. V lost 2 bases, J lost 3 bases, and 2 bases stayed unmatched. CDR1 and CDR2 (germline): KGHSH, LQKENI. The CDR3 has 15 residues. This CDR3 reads CASSPRTSDYNEQFF. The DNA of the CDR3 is TGTGCCAGCTCACCAAGGACTAGCGACTACAATGAGCAGTTCTTC.

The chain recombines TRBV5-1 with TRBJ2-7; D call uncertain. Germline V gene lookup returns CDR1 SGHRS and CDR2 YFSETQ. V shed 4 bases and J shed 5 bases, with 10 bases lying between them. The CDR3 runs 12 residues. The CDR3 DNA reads TGCGCCAGCAGCCTGGTAGGGAACGAGCAGTACTTC. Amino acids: CASSLVGNEQYF.

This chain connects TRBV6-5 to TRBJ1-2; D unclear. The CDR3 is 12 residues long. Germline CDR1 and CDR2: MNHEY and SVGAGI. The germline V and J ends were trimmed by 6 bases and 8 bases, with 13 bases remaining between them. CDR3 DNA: TGTGCCAGCAGCCCCGGGCTCGGGGGCTACACCTTC. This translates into CASSPGLGGYTF.

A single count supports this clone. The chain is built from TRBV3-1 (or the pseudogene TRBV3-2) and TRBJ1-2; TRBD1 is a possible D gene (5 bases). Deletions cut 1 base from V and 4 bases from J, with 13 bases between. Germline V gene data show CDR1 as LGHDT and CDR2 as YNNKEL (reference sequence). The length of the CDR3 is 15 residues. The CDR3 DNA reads TGTGCCAGCAGCCAAGCGGTGGGGCAGGGCTATGGCTACACCTTC. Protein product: CASSQAVGQGYGYTF.

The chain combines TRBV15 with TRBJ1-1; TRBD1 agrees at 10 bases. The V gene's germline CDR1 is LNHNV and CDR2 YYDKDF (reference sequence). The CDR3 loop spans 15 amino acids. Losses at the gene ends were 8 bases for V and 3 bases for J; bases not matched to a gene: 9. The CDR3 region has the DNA TGTGCCACCTCCTGGGACAGGGGCCCGGACACTGAAGCTTTCTTT. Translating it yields CATSWDRGPDTEAFF. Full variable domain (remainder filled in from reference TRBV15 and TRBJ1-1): DAMVIQNPRYQVTQFGKPVTLSCSQTLNHNVMYWYQQKSSQAPKLLFHYYDKDFNNEADTPDNFQSRRPNTSFCFLDIRSPGLGDTAMYLCATSWDRGPDTEAFFGQGTRLTVV.

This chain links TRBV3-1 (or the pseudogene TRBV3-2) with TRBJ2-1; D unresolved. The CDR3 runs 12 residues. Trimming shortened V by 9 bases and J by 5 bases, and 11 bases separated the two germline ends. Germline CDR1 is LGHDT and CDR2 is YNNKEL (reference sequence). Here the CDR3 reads CASRSGHNEQFF. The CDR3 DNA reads TGTGCCAGTCGTTCGGGCCACAATGAGCAGTTCTTC.

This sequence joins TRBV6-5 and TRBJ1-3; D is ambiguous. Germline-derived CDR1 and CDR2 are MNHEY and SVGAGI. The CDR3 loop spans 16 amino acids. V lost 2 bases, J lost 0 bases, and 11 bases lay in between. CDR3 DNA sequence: TGTGCCAGCAGTTACAGCAGCACATCCTCTGGAAACACCATATATTTT. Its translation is CASSYSSTSSGNTIYF.

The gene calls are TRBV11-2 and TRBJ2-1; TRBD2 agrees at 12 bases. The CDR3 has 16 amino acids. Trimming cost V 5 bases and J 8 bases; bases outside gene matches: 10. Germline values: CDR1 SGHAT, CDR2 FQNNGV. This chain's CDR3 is CASSPSSSGRAYEQFF. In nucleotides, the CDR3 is TGTGCCAGCAGCCCCTCATCTAGCGGGAGGGCCTATGAGCAGTTCTTC. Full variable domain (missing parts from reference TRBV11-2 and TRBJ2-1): EAGVAQSPRYKIIEKRQSVAFWCNPISGHATLYWYQQILGQGPKLLIQFQNNGVVDDSQLPKDRFSAERLKGVDSTLKIQPAKLEDSAVYLCASSPSSSGRAYEQFFGPGTRLTVL.

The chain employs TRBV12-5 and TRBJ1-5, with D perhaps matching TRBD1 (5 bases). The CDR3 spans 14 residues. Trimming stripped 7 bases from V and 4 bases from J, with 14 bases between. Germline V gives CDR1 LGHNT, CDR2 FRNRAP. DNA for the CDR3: TGTGCTAGTGAACGGGACGGTTCGAATCAGCCCCAGCATTTT. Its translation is CASERDGSNQPQHF.

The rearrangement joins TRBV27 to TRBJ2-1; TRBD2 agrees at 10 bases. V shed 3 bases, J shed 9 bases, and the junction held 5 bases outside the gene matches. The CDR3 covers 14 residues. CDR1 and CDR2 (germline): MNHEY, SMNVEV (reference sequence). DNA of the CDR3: TGTGCCAGCAGTTTCAGCGGGGGGGCCCCTGAGCAGTTCTTC. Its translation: CASSFSGGAPEQFF.

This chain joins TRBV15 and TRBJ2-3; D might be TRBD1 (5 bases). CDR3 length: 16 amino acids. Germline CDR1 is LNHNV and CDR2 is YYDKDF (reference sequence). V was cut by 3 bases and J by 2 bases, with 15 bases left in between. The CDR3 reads CATSRPSGAITDTQYF. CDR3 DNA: TGTGCCACCAGCAGGCCAAGTGGGGCCATCACAGATACGCAGTATTTT.

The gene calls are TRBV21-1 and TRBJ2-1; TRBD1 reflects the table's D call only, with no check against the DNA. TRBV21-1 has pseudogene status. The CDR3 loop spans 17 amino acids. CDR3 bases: TGTGCCAGCAGCAAAGGAGCAGGGGTAATCGAGCGCAATGAGCAGTTCTTC. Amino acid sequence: CASSKGAGVIERNEQFF.